This T cell receptor beta chain stems from a study of CD8 T cells in Susac syndrome. Sequencing of TCR beta was carried out in blood CD8+ and CD4+ T cells. TEMRA cells were FACS-enriched, unlike CD8+ and CD4+ T cells, which were negatively isolated. V lost 3 bases and J 7 bases, leaving 7 bases between the germline ends. CDR1 MNHEY and CDR2 SMNVEV come from the germline V gene (reference sequence). The CDR3 spans 13 residues. Reverse transcription of about 0.5 to 1 ug RNA was carried out with random hexamers. Across 54 Vbeta and 13 Jbeta, immunoSEQ multiplex PCR amplified TCR beta CDR3. TCRdb used MiXCR to reprocess the immunoSEQ multiplex PCR reads, holding one entry per CDR3 protein. This sample has more than 150,000 distinct CDR3 sequences, with around 95% found just once.

This chain connects TRBV27 to TRBJ1-6; D is uncertain. The source material was CD4+ T cells from PBMCs. This TCR was sampled from a human donor in good health. The CDR3 nucleotides are TGTGCCAGCAGTTTCTGGGGAAATTCACCCCTCCACTTT. Protein product: CASSFWGNSPLHF.